This T cell receptor (beta chain) appears in the sequencing data of a study of CD8 T cells in Susac syndrome (dated by TCRdb to between 2017 and 2020). In terms of the full investigation: The study used repertoire sequencing to test whether antigen drove CD8+ T cell activation and differentiation in Susac syndrome. What the study reported, not specific to this receptor: The TCR sequencing and HLA analysis was acknowledged to have included a relatively small number of individuals.

High-throughput TCR beta sequencing profiled peripheral blood CD8+ and CD4+ T cells from healthy donors, Susac syndrome patients and multiple sclerosis patients. Treatment-naive patients with stable or active relapsing-remitting disease fulfilling revised McDonald criteria were used as multiple sclerosis controls. Bulk CD8+ and CD4+ T cells were purified by magnetic negative isolation, while CD8+ TEMRA cells were enriched using FACS. Blood was drawn into EDTA tubes, processed within 24 hours, and PBMCs were isolated by density gradient centrifugation. PBMCs intended for TCR sequencing were cryopreserved in liquid nitrogen and thawed later in a water bath at 37 degrees C. A purity of at least 90% was achieved for sorted or isolated CD4+, CD8+ and CD8+ TEMRA cells. RNA was extracted with the RNeasy kit and about 0.5 to 1 ug was reverse transcribed using random hexamers. The immunoSEQ multiplex PCR assay, covering 54 Vbeta and 13 Jbeta segments, was used to amplify TCR beta CDR3 regions. Bias from PCR amplification was corrected by using a synthetic template baseline for primer optimization and for computational correction. The published analysis was carried out like this. Only productive sequences were kept, with reads annotated to V, D and J genes according to IMGT and analyzed in immunoSEQ Analyzer. Clonality was computed as one minus Shannon entropy normalized by log2 of the number of productive unique sequences. For each patient and control, public and private clones were evaluated among the 100 most prevalent clones. Clones were defined as Susac-specific if absent from the healthy and MS cohorts, from some 1,000 published viral clones and from other ImmuneACCESS disease sequences. In-frame beta chains were kept once TCRdb had trimmed the public reads at Q25 with fastp and called clones with MiXCR. Rows are unified per CDR3 protein, each entry keeping the most common DNA and genes. The V and J calls and clone size come from TCRdb's table, not from the authors' own analysis. This sample holds 150,000 to 200,000 distinct CDR3 sequences; 90% to 95% were observed only once. Around 0.097% of the sample is taken by the ten largest.

For this clonotype: Its antigen is unknown. The record has no base qualities; no much larger clone is one base away.

V drops 0 bases and J drops 6 bases, leaving 13 bases in between. CDR1 and CDR2, per the germline V gene, are SGDLS and YYNGEE. Its CDR3 holds 14 amino acids, cysteine through phenylalanine. The CDR3 DNA has 42 bases and is translated from base 1. Material for sequencing was CD4+ T cells from PBMCs. The V and J segments used are TRBV9 and TRBJ2-7; the D gene is possibly TRBD1, with 5 bases matching. The TCR comes from a human donor with multiple sclerosis. In nucleotides, the sequence is TGTGCCAGCAGCGTAGGAGACAGTGTTTCCGAGCAGTACTTC. Its protein is CASSVGDSVSEQYF.